These T cell receptor beta chains were read from a single sample in a study of T cell responses to AZD1222 COVID-19 vaccine. The assay was immunoSEQ multiplex PCR, and TCRdb's table has in-frame clones only and misses some. The table has 45,000 or so clones, approximately 83% seen once; the top ten hold approximately 52%. Sequencing was performed on peripheral blood, taken on day 0 of AZD1222 vaccination. Receptor source: an adult in good health. The CDR3 runs from the conserved cysteine through the conserved F or W. D genes are given only for firm matches. Only some rows state a clone size, as once, few, many or a class for expanded clones.

TRBD2,NA,TRBV3-1/TRBV3-2,TRBJ2-3,CASSQDGSSGGTDTQYF,TGTGCCAGCAGCCAAGATGGTTCTAGCGGGGGCACAGATACGCAGTATTTT
NA,NA,TRBV14,TRBJ2-7,CASSQSWGSGTYEQYF,TGTGCCAGCAGCCAGTCCTGGGGTAGCGGAACCTACGAGCAGTACTTC
TRBD1,NA,TRBV15,TRBJ1-2,CATSRGGQNYGYTF,TGTGCCACCAGCAGAGGGGGACAGAACTATGGCTACACCTTC
NA,few,TRBV6-5,TRBJ2-7,CASSTGLSYEQYF,TGTGCCAGCAGCACAGGTCTCTCCTACGAGCAGTACTTC
NA,NA,TRBV28,TRBJ1-1,CASSFPGRLNTEAFF,TGTGCCAGCAGTTTCCCGGGACGGTTGAACACTGAAGCTTTCTTT
NA,NA,TRBV2,TRBJ1-1,CASSAGHNTEAFF,TGTGCCAGCAGCGCTGGCCACAACACTGAAGCTTTCTTT
NA,NA,TRBV6-5,TRBJ2-7,CASSYSSIYEQYF,TGTGCCAGCAGTTACTCATCCATATACGAGCAGTACTTC
NA,few,TRBV18,TRBJ1-6,CASSPAAGSYSPLHF,TGTGCCAGCTCACCAGCGGCAGGGAGTTATTCACCCCTCCACTTT
TRBD2,few,TRBV6-1,TRBJ2-1,CASTPAGGYYNEQFF,TGTGCCAGCACCCCAGCGGGAGGTTACTACAATGAGCAGTTCTTC
NA,NA,TRBV11-2,TRBJ1-1,CASSSQGGTEAFF,TGTGCCAGCAGCTCACAGGGAGGTACTGAAGCTTTCTTT
NA,NA,TRBV3-1/TRBV3-2,TRBJ2-5,CASSLGPPLQETQYF,TGTGCCAGCAGCCTGGGCCCCCCCTTACAAGAGACCCAGTACTTC
NA,NA,TRBV10-3,TRBJ1-1,CAISDTSLVEAFF,TGTGCCATCAGCGACACCTCCCTGGTCGAAGCTTTCTTT
TRBD1,NA,TRBV19,TRBJ1-5,CASTPRQGEPQHF,TGTGCCAGTACCCCTAGACAGGGCGAACCCCAGCATTTT
NA,once,TRBV28,TRBJ1-6,CASSPPQGGSVSSPLHF,TGTGCCAGCAGTCCCCCCCAGGGCGGATCGGTTAGTTCACCCCTCCACTTT
NA,NA,TRBV3-1/TRBV3-2,TRBJ2-7,CASSLQPSRYYEQYF,TGTGCCAGCAGCCTTCAACCTAGCCGCTACTACGAGCAGTACTTC
NA,few,TRBV4-1,TRBJ1-5,CASSQDRGGEANQPQHF,TGCGCCAGCAGCCAAGATAGGGGAGGGGAGGCCAATCAGCCCCAGCATTTT
TRBD1,NA,TRBV19,TRBJ1-1,CASSIGDRRGVEAFF,TGTGCCAGTAGTATAGGGGACAGGCGGGGAGTTGAAGCTTTCTTT
NA,NA,TRBV5-1,TRBJ1-2,CASSLGFDNGYTF,TGCGCCAGCAGCTTGGGTTTCGATAATGGCTACACCTTC
NA,NA,TRBV9,TRBJ2-3,CASSGQPTDTQYF,TGTGCCAGCAGCGGCCAGCCCACAGATACGCAGTATTTT
TRBD2,NA,TRBV7-8,TRBJ2-7,CASSPGTSGSYEQYF,TGTGCCAGCAGCCCCGGGACTAGCGGCTCCTACGAGCAGTACTTC